This TCR beta chain was sequenced for a study of blood T cell repertoires in COVID-19. Overall study: PBMCs, B-cell-depleted T cells, or T cells provided the cDNA or gDNA that made up the material.

Cohorts were based on clinical histories the participants reported. Cohort 3 donors were reported recovered after two negative PCRs, clearance, or symptom resolution. In the authors' methods: From reference gene primer amplification, estimates of nucleated cell counts were derived. The protocol was immunoSEQ multiplex PCR, while the TCRdb copy is restricted to in-frame clones and leaves out a portion. Clonal size and the V and J genes are those of that table, whereas D and trimming came from the DNA. Of some 330,000 clones listed, about nine tenths are singletons. Deletions cut 1 base from V and 0 bases from J, with 6 bases between. CDR3 length equals 15 residues. Germline CDR1 and CDR2: SGHVS and FNYEAQ.

This clonotype originated in a man aged 30 to 39 who had recovered from COVID-19. This chain joins TRBV7-6 and TRBJ2-2; D uncertain. Input material: PBMCs or T cells enriched from blood (not recorded which). The CDR3 region is CASSLGLANTGELFF. CDR3 coding DNA: TGTGCCAGCAGCTTAGGATTAGCGAACACCGGGGAGCTGTTTTTT.